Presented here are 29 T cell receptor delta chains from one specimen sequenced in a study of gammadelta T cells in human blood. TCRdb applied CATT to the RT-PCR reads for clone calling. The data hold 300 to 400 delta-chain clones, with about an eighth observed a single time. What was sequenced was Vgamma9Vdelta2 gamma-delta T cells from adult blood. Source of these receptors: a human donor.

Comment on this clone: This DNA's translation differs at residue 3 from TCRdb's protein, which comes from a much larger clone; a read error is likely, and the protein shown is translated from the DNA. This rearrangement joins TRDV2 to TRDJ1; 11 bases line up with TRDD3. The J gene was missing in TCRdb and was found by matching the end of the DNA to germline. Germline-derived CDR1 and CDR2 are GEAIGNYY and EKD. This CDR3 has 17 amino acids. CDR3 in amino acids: CARDAVGDTGYTDKLIF. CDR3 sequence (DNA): TGTGCCCGTGACGCCGTGGGGGATACGGGGTACACCGATAAACTCATCTTT.

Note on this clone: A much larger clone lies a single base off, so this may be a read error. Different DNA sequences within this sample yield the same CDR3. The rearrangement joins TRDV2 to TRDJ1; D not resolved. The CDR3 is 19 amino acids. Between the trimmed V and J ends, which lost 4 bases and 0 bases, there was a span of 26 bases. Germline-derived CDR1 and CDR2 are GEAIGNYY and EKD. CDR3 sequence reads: CACDPVGSGGFYNTDKLIF. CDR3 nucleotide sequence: TGTGCCTGTGATCCCGTCGGATCCGGTGGATTTTACAACACCGATAAACTCATCTTT.

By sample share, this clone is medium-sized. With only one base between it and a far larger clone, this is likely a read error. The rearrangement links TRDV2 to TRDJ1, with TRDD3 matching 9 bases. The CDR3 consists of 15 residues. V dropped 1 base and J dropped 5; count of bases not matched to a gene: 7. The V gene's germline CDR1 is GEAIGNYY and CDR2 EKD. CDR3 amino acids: CACDTLVGDMDKLIF. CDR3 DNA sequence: TGTGCCTGTGACACTTTGGTGGGGGATATGGATAAACTCATCTTT.

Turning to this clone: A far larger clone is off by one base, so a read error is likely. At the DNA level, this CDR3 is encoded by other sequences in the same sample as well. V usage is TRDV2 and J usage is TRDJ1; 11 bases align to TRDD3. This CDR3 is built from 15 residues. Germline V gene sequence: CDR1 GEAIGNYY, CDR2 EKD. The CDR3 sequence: CACDTLVGDTDKLIF. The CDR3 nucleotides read TGTGCCTGTGACACTTTGGTGGGGGATACGGATAAACTCATTTTT.

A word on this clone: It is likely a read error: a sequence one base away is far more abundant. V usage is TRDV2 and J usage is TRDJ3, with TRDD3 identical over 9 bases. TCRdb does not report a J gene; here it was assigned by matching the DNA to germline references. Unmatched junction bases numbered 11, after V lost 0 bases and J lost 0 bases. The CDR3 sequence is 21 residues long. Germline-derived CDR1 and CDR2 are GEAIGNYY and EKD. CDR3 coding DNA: TGTGCCTGTGACACCGTACCGGGGGATACCGTTAGCTCCTGGGACACCCGACAGATGTTTTTC. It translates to CACDTVPGDTVSSWDTRQMFF.

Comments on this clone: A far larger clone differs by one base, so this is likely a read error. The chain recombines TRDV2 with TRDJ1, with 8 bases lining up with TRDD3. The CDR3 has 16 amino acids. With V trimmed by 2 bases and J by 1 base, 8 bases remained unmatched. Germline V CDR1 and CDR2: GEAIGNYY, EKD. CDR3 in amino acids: CACDRLGVPTTDKLIF. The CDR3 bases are TGTGCCTGTGACAGACTGGGGGTTCCAACCACCGATAAACTCATCTTT.

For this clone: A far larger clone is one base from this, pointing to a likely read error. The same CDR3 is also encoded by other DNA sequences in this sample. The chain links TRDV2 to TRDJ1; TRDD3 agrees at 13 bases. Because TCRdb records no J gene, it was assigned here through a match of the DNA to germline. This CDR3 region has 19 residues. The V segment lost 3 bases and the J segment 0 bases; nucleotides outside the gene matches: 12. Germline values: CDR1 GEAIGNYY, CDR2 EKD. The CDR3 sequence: CACDPVLGDTLGYTDKLIF. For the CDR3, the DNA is TGTGCCTGTGACCCAGTACTGGGGGATACGCTAGGTTACACCGATAAACTCATCTTT.

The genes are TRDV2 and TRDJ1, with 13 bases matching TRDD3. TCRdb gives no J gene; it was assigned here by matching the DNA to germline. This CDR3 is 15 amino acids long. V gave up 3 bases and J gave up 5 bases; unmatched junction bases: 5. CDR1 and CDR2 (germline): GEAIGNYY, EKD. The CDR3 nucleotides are TGTGCCTGTGACCCAGTACTGGGGGATACGGATAAACTCATCTTT. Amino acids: CACDPVLGDTDKLIF.

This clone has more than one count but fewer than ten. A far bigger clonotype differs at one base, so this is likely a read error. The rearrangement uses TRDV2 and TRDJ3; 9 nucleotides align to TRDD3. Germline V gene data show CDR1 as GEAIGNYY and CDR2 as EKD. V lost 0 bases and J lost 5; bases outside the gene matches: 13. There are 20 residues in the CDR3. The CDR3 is CACDTATGGRTSRDTRQMFF. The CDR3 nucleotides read TGTGCCTGTGACACCGCTACTGGGGGACGCACGTCCCGGGACACCCGACAGATGTTTTTC.

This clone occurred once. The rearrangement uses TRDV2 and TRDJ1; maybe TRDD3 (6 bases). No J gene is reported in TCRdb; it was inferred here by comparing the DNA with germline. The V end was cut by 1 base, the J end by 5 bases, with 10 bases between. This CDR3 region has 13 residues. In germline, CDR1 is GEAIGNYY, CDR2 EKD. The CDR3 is CACDTGDADKLIF. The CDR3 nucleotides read TGTGCCTGTGACACTGGGGATGCGGATAAACTCATCTTT.

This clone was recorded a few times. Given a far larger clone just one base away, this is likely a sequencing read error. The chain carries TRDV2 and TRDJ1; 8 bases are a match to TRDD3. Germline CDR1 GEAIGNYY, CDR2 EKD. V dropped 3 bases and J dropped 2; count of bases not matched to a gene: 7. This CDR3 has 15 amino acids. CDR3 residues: CACDGIGGITDKLIF. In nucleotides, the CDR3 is TGTGCCTGTGACGGGATTGGGGGGATAACCGATAAACTCATCTTT.

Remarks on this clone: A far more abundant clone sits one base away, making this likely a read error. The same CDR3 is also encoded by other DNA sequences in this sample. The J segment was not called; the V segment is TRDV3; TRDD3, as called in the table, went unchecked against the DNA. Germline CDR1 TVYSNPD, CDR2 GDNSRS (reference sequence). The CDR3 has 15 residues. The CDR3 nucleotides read TGTGCCCGGGTGGCTGGGGGATACCGGGAGGTGAGGCTCATCTTT. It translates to CARVAGGYREVRLIF.

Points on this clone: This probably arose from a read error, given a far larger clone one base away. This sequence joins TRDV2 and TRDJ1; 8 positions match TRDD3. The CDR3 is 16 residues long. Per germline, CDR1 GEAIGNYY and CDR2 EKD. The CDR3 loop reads CACDRLGVPNTNKLIF. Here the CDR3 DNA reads TGTGCCTGTGACAGACTGGGGGTTCCAAACACCAATAAACTCATCTTT.

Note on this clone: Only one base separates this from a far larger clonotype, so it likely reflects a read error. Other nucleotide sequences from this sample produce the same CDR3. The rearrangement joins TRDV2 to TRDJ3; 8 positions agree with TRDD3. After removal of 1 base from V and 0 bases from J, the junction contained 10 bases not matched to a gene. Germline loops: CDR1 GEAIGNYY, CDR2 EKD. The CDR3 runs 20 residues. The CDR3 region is CACDTTGGYGSSWDTRQMFF. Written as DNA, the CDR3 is TGTGCCTGTGACACTACTGGGGGGTACGGCAGCTCCTGGGACACCCGACAGATGTTTTTC.

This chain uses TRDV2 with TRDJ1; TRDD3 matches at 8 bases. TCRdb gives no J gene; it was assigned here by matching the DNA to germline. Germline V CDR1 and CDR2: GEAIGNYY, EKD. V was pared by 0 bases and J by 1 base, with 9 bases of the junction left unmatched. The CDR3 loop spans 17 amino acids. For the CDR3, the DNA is TGTGCCTGTGACACCGTAGCTGGGGGAGATTGCACCGATAAACTCATCTTT. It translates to CACDTVAGGDCTDKLIF.

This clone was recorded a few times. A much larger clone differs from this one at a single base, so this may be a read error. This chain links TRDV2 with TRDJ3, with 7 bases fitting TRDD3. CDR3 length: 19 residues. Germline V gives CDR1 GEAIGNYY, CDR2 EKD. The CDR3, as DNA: TGTGCCTGTAACACTGGGGATGCTGGAAGCTCCTGGGACACCCGACAGATGTTTTTC. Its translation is CACNTGDAGSSWDTRQMFF.

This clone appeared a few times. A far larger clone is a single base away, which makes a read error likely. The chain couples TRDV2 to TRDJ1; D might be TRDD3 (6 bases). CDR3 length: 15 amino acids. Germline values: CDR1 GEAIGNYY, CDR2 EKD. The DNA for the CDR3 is TGTGCCTATGACGTGCTGGGGAAGTACACCGATAAACTCATCTTT. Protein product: CAYDVLGKYTDKLIF.

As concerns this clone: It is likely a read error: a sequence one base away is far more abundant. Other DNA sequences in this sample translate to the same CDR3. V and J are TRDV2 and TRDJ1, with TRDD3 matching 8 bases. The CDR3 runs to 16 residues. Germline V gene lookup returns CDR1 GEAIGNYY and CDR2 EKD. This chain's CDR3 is CACDRLGVPNTDKLIF. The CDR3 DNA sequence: TGTGCCTGTGACAGACTGGGGGTTCCAAACACCGACAAACTCATCTTT.

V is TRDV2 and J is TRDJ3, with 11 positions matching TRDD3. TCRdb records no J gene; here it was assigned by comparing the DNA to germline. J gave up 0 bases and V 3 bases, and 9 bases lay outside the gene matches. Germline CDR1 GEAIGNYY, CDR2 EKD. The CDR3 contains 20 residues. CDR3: CACDPVLGDSGSWDTRQMFF. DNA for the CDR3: TGTGCCTGTGACCCAGTACTGGGGGATAGCGGCTCCTGGGACACCCGACAGATGTTTTTC.

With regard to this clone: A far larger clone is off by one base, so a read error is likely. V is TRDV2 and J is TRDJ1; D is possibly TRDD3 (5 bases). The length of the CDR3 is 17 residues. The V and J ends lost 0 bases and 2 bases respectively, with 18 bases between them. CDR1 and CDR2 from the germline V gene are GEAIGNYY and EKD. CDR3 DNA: TGTGCCTGTGACACCGTCACGTCGGGGGGCCCTACCGATAAACTCATCTTT. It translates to CACDTVTSGGPTDKLIF.

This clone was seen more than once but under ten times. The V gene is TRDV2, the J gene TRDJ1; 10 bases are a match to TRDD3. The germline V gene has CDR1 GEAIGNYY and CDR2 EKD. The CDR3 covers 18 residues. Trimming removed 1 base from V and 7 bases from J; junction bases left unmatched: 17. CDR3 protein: CACDTTGGSSLLPGKLIF. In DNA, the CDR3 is TGTGCCTGTGACACTACTGGGGGATCCTCCTTGTTACCCGGTAAACTCATCTTT.

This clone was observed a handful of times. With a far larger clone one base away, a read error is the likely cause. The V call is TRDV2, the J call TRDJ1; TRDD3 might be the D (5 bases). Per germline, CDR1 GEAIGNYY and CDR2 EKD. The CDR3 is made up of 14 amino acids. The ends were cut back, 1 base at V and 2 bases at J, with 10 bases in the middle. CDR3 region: CACDTIYGTDKLIF. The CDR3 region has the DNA TGTGCCTGTGACACTATATACGGTACCGATAAACTCATCTTT.

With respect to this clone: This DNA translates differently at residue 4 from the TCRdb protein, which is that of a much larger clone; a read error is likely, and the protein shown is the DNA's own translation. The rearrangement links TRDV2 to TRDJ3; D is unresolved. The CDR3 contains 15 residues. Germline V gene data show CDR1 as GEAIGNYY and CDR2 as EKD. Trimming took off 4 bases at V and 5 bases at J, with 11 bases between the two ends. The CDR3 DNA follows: TGTGCCTGTGAGACCATCCAAGGGGACACCCGACAGATGTTTTTC. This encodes CACETIQGDTRQMFF.

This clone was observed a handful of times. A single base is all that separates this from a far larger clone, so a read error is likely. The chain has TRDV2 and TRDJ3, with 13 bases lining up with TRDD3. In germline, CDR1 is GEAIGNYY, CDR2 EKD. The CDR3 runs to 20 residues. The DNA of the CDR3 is TGTGCCCGTGACACTACTGGGGGATACGGCAGCTCCTGGGACACCCGACAGATGTTTTTC. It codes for CARDTTGGYGSSWDTRQMFF.

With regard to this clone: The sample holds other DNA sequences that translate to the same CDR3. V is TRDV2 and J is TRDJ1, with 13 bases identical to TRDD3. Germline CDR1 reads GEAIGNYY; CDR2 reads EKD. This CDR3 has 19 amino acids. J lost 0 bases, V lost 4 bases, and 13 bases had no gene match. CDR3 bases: TGTGCCTGTGATCCCGTACTGGGGGATACGCTGGGTTACACCGATAAACTCATCTTT. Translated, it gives CACDPVLGDTLGYTDKLIF.

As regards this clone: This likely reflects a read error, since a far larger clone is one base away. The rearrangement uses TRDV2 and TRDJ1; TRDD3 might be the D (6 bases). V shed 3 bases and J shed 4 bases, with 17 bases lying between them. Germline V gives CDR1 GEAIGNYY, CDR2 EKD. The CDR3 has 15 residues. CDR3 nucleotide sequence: TGTGCCTGTGACGTGCTGGGGAAGTACATCGATAAACTCATCTTT. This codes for CACDVLGKYIDKLIF.

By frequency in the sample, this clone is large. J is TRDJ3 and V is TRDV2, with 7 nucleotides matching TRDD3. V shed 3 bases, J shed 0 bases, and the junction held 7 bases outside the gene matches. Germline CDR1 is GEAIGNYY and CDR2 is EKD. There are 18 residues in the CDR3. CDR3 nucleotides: TGTGCCTGTGACCAGGGGGGATTGAGCTCCTGGGACACCCGACAGATGTTTTTC. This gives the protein CACDQGGLSSWDTRQMFF.

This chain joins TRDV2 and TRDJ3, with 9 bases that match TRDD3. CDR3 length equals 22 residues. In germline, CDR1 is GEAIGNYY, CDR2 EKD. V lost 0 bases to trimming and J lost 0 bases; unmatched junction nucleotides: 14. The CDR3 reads CACDTLTSGDTVSSWDTRQMFF. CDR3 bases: TGTGCCTGTGACACCCTCACGTCGGGGGATACCGTTAGCTCCTGGGACACCCGACAGATGTTTTTC.

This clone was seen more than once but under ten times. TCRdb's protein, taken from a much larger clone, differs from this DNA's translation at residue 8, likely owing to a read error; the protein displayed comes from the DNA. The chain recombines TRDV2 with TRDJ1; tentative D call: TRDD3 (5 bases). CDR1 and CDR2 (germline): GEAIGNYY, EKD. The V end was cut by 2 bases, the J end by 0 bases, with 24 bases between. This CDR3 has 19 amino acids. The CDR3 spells CACDNVLVILSSNTDKLIF. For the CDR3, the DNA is TGTGCCTGTGACAACGTACTGGTGATTTTAAGCTCTAACACCGATAAACTCATCTTT.